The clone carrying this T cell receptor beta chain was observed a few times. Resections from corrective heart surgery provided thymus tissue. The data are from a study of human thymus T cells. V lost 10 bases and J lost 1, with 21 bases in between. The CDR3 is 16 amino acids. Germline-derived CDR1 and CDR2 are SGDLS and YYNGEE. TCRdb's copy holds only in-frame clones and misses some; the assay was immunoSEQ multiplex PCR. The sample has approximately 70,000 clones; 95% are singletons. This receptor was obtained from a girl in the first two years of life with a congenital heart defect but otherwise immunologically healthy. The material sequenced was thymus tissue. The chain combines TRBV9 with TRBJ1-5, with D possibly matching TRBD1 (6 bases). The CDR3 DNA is TGTGCCCTACGCCAGTACAGGGAACGGAGCAATCAGCCCCAGCATTTT. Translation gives CALRQYRERSNQPQHF. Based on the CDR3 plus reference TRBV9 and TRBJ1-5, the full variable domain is DSGVTQTPKHLITATGQRVTLRCSPRSGDLSVYWYQQSLDQGLQFLIQYYNGEERAKGNILERFSAQQFPDLHSELNLSSLELGDSALYFCALRQYRERSNQPQHFGDGTRLSIL.